This TCR beta chain was sequenced for a study of CD8 T cells in Susac syndrome. Study-level information: Active disease was present in about 6 of the sequenced Susac syndrome patients, whereas eight or nine of them were in remission. Patients with Susac syndrome were therapy-naive, treated with corticosteroids, or treated with intravenous immunoglobulin alone when blood was collected.

Recently defined diagnostic criteria classed the Susac syndrome patients as definite or probable. RNA amounts of about 0.5 to 1 ug underwent reverse transcription with random hexamers. Coverage of TCR beta CDR3 amplification by immunoSEQ multiplex PCR extended to 54 Vbeta and 13 Jbeta. TCRdb processed the immunoSEQ multiplex PCR reads anew with MiXCR; each CDR3 protein has one entry. The sample gives about 190,000 distinct CDR3 sequences, approximately 95% of which show up once; around 0.16% is in the top ten. The V gene's germline CDR1 is MGHDK and CDR2 SYGVNS. V lost 6 bases, J lost 2 bases, and 10 bases lay in between. The CDR3 has 13 amino acids.

The source material was CD8+ T cells from PBMCs. This TCR was sampled from a human donor with Susac syndrome. This chain joins TRBV25-1 and TRBJ1-1; D not resolved. The CDR3 bases are TGTGCCAGCAGGGAAACGGGAAACACTGAAGCTTTCTTT. Amino acid sequence: CASRETGNTEAFF. Variable domain in full (rest from reference TRBV25-1 and TRBJ1-1): EADIYQTPRYLVIGTGKKITLECSQTMGHDKMYWYQQDPGMELHLIHYSYGVNSTEKGDLSSESTVSRIRTEHFPLTLESARPSHTSQYLCASRETGNTEAFFGQGTRLTVV.